The present T cell receptor (beta chain) was sequenced within a study of blood T cell repertoires in COVID-19. The wider study: COVID-19 samples from acute and convalescent phases originated in the United States, Italy and Spain.

Germline CDR1 SGHRS, CDR2 YFSETQ. V lost 2 bases and J 1 base, leaving 7 bases between the germline ends. The CDR3 length is 13 residues. Authors' processing steps: How many nucleated cells were present was estimated from reference gene primer amplification. Libraries were prepared by immunoSEQ multiplex PCR; TCRdb keeps only in-frame clonotypes and omits some of them. V, J and clone size are taken as reported in that table, and D and trimming were inferred from the DNA itself. The profile shows roughly 120,000 clones, about 90% of them singletons. This receptor was taken from a man aged 50-59 years with COVID-19, enrolled during active disease. This chain links TRBV5-1 with TRBJ2-7; tentative D call: TRBD1 (5 bases). Sequenced input: peripheral blood. The CDR3 sequence: CASSLGQSYEQYF. In DNA, the CDR3 is TGCGCCAGCAGCTTAGGACAATCCTACGAGCAGTACTTC.